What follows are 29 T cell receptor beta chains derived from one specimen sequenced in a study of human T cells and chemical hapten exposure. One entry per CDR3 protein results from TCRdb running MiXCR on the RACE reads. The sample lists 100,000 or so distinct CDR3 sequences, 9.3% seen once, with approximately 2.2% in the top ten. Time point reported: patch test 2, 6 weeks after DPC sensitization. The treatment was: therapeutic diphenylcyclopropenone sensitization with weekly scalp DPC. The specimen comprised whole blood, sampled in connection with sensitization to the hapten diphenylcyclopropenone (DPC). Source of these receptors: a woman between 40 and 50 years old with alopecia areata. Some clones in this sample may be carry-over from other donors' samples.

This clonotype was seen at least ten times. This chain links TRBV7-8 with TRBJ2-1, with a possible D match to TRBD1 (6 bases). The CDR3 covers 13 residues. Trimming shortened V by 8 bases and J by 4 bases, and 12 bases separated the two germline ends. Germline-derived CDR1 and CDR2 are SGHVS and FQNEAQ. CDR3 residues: CASQGLQYNEQFF. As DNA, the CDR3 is TGTGCCAGCCAGGGGTTACAATACAATGAGCAGTTCTTC. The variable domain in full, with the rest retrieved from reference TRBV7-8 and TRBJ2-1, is GAGVSQSPRYKVAKRGQDVALRCDPISGHVSLFWYQQALGQGPEFLTYFQNEAQLDKSGLPSDRFFAERPEGSVSTLKIQRTQQEDSAVYLCASQGLQYNEQFFGPGTRLTVL.

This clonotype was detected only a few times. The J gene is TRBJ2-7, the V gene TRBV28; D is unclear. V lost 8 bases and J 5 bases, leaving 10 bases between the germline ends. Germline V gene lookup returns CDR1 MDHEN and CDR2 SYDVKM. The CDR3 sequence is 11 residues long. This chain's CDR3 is CASSWFDEQYF. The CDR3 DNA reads TGTGCCAGCTCGTGGTTCGACGAGCAGTACTTC.

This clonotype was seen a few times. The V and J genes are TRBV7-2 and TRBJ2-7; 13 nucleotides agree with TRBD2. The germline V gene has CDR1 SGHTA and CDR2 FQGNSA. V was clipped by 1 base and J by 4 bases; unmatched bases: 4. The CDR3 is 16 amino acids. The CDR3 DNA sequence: TGTGCCAGCAGCTTAGTCGGGACTAGCGGGAATTACGAGCAGTACTTC. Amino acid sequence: CASSLVGTSGNYEQYF.

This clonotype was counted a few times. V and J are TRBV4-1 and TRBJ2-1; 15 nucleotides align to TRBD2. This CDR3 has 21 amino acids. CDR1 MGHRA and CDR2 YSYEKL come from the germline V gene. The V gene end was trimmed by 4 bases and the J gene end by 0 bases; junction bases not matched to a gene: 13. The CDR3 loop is CASSRNTGLAGGPSSYNEQFF. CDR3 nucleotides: TGCGCCAGCAGCCGGAATACTGGACTAGCGGGAGGGCCGAGCTCCTACAATGAGCAGTTCTTC.

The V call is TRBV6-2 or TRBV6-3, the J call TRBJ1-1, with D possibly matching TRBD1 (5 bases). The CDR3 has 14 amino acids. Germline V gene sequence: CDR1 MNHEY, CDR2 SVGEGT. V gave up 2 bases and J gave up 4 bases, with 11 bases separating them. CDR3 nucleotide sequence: TGTGCCAGCAGTTACGCCAGGGATCGCACTGAAGCTTTCTTT. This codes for CASSYARDRTEAFF.

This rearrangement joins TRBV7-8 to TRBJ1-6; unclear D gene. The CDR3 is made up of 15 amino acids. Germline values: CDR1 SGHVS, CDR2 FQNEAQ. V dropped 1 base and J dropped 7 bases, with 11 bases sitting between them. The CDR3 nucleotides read TGTGCCAGCAGCTTAGTGGCAGGATTAAATTCACCCCTCCACTTT. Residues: CASSLVAGLNSPLHF.

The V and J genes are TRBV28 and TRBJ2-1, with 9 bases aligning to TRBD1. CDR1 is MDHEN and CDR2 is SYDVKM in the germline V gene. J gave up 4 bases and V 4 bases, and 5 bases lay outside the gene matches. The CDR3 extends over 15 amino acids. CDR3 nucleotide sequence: TGTGCCAGCAGTTCTACGGGACAGGGTTACAATGAGCAGTTCTTC. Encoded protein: CASSSTGQGYNEQFF.

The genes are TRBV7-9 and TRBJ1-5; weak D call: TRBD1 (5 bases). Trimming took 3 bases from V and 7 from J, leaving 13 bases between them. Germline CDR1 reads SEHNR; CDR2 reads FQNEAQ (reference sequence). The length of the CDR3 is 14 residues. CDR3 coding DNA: TGTGCCAGCAGCTTGGGGGGGATAGACCAGCCCCAGCATTTT. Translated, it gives CASSLGGIDQPQHF.

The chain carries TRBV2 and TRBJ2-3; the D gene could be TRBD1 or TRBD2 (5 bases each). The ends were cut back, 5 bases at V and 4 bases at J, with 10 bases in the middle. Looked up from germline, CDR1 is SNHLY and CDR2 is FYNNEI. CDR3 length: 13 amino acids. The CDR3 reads CASSSGAADTQYF. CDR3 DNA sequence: TGTGCCAGCAGTTCCGGGGCCGCAGATACGCAGTATTTT.

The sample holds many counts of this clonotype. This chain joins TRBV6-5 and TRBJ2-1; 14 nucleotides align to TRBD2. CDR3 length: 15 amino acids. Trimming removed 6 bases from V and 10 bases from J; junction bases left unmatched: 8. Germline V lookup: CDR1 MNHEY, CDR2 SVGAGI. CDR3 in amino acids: CASSRGTSGSREQFF. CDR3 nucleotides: TGTGCCAGCAGCCGTGGGACTAGCGGGAGCAGAGAGCAGTTCTTC.

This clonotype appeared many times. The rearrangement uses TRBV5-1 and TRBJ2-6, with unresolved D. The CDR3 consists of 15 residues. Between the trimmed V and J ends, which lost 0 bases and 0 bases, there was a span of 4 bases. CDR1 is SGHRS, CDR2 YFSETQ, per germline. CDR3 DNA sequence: TGCGCCAGCAGCTTGGGCGTCTCTGGGGCCAACGTCCTGACTTTC. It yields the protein CASSLGVSGANVLTF.

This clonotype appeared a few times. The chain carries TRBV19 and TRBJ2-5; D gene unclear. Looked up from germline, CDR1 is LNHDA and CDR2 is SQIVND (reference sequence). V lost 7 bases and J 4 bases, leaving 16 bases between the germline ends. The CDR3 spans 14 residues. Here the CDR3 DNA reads TGTGCCAGTAAAGGGTTTGGATGGGGAGAGACCCAGTACTTC. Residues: CASKGFGWGETQYF.

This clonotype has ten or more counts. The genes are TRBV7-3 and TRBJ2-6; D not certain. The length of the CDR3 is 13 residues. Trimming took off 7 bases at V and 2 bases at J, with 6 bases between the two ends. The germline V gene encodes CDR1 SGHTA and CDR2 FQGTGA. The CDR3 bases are TGTGCCAGCAAGTTGGCTGGGGCCAACGTCCTGACTTTC. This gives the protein CASKLAGANVLTF.

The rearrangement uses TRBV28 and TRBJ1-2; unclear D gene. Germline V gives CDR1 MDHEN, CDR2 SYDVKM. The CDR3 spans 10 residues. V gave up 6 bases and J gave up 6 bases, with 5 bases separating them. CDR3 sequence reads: CASSQNGYTF. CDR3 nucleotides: TGTGCCAGCAGCCAAAATGGCTACACCTTC.

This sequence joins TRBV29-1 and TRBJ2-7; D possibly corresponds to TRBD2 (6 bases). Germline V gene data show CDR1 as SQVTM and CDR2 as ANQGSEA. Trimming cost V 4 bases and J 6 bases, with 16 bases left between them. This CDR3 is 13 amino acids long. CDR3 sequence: CSVVGILGGEQYF. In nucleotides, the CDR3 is TGCAGCGTTGTGGGGATCCTGGGAGGCGAGCAGTACTTC.

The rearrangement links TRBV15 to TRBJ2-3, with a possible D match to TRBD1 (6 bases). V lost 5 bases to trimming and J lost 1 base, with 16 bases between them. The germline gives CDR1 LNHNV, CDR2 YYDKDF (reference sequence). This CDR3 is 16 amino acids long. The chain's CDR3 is CATSASPGGGTDTQYF. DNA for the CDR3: TGTGCCACCAGCGCAAGTCCTGGGGGCGGCACAGATACGCAGTATTTT.

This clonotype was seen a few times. CDR3 in DNA: TGTGCCAGCAGTGAAAGACGGCAGTACGAGCAGTACTTC. Translation: CASSERRQYEQYF. The chain combines TRBV2 with TRBJ2-7; D is uncertain. The CDR3 contains 13 residues. The V and J ends lost 2 bases and 4 bases respectively, with 9 bases between them. Germline-derived CDR1 and CDR2 are SNHLY and FYNNEI.

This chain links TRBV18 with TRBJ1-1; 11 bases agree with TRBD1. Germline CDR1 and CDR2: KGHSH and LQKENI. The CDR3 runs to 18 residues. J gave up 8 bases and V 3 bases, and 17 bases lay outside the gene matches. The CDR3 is CASSPRGTDRGRIREAFF. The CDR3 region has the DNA TGTGCCAGCTCACCTCGAGGAACGGACAGGGGGCGAATTAGGGAAGCTTTCTTT.

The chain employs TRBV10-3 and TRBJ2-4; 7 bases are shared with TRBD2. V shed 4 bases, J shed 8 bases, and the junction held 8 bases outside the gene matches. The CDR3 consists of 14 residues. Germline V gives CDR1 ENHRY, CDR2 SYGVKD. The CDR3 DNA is TGTGCCATCAGTGCGACTTCTCGGGGGGACATTCAGTACTTC. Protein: CAISATSRGDIQYF.

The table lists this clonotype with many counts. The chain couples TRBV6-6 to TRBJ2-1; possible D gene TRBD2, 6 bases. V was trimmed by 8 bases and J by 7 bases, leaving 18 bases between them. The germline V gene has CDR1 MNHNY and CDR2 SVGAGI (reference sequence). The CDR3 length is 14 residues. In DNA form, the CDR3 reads TGTGCCAGCGGTTGGGTAAGGGCGGGAAATGAGCAGTTCTTC. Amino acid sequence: CASGWVRAGNEQFF.

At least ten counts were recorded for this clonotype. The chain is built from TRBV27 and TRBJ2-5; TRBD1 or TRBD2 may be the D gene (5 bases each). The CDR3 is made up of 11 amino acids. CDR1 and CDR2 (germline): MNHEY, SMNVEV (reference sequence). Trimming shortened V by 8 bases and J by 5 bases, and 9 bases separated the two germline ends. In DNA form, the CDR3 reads TGTGCCAGCGGTTGGGGGGAGACCCAGTACTTC. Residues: CASGWGETQYF.

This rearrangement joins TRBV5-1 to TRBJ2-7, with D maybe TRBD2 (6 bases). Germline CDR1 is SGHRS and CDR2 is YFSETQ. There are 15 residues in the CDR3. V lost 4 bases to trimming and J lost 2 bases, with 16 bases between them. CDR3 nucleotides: TGCGCCAGCAGCCCCGGAGGGCCAGGGACCTACGAGCAGTACTTC. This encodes CASSPGGPGTYEQYF.

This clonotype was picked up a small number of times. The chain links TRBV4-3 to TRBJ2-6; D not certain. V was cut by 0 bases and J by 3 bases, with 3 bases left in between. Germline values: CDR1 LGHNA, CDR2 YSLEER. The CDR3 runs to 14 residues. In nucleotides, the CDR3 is TGCGCCAGCAGCCAAGAGGATGGGGCCAACGTCCTGACTTTC. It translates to CASSQEDGANVLTF.

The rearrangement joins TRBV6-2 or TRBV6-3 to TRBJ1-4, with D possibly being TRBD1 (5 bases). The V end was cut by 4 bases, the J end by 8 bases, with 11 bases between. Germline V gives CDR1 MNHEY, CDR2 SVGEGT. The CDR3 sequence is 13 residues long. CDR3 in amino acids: CASSSGLLEKLFF. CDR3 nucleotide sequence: TGTGCCAGCAGTTCGGGACTTTTGGAAAAACTGTTTTTT.

CDR3: CASSFMGRRRGDTQYF. For the CDR3, the DNA is TGTGCCAGCAGCTTCATGGGGCGCCGGCGGGGAGATACGCAGTATTTT. This chain connects TRBV11-1 to TRBJ2-3, with TRBD2 as a possible D gene (6 bases). The CDR3 length is 16 residues. Trimming cost V 3 bases and J 5 bases, with 18 bases left between them. Looked up from germline, CDR1 is SGHAT and CDR2 is FQDESV (reference sequence). Full variable domain (remainder filled in from reference TRBV11-1 and TRBJ2-3): EAEVAQSPRYKITEKSQAVAFWCDPISGHATLYWYRQILGQGPELLVQFQDESVVDDSQLPKDRFSAERLKGVDSTLKIQPAELGDSAMYLCASSFMGRRRGDTQYFGPGTRLTVL.

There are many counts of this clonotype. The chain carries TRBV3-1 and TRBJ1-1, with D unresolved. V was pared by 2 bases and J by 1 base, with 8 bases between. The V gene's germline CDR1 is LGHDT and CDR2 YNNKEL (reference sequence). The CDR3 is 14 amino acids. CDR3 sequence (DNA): TGTGCCAGCAGCCAACGCGATGCGAACACTGAAGCTTTCTTT. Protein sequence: CASSQRDANTEAFF.

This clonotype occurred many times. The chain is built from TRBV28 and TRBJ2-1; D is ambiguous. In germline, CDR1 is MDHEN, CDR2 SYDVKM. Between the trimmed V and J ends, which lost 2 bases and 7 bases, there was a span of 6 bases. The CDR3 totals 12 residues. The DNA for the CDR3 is TGTGCCAGCAGTTTAACTGAGAATGAGCAGTTCTTC. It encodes CASSLTENEQFF. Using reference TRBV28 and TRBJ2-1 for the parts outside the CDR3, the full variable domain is DVKVTQSSRYLVKRTGEKVFLECVQDMDHENMFWYRQDPGLGLRLIYFSYDVKMKEKGDIPEGYSVSREKKERFSLILESASTNQTSMYLCASSLTENEQFFGPGTRLTVL.

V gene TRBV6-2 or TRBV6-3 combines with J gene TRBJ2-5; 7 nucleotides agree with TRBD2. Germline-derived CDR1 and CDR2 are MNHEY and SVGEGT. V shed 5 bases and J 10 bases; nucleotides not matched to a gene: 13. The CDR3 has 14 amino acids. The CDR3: CASSDSGTKPFQYF. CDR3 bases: TGTGCCAGCAGTGATTCCGGGACTAAACCCTTCCAGTACTTC.

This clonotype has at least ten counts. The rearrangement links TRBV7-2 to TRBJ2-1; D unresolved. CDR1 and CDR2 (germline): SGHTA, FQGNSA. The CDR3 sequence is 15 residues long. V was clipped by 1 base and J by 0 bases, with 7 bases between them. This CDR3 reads CASSLDPNSYNEQFF. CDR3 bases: TGTGCCAGCAGCTTAGATCCGAACTCCTACAATGAGCAGTTCTTC. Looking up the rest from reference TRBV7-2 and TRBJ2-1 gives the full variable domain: GAGVSQSPSNKVTEKGKDVELRCDPISGHTALYWYRQSLGQGLEFLIYFQGNSAPDKSGLPSDRFSAERTGGSVSTLTIQRTQQEDSAVYLCASSLDPNSYNEQFFGPGTRLTVL.